The 22 T cell receptor beta chains listed next were all sequenced from one sample in a study of shared clonotypes between healthy human individuals. Sequencing used immunoSEQ multiplex PCR; TCRdb keeps in-frame clones, though not all of them. The sample lists some 2.4 million clones; over 85% were seen once. The sequenced sample was naive CD4+ T cells from PBMCs. Sample subset: CD45RA+ positively selected. All receptors derive from a man between 18 and 35 years old in good health. Some clones in this sample may be carry-over from other donors' samples.

Details on this clone: This specimen includes other DNA sequences encoding the same CDR3. The chain uses TRBV18 and TRBJ1-1; D may be TRBD1 (5 bases). The CDR3 contains 13 residues. Germline values: CDR1 KGHSH, CDR2 LQKENI. Between the trimmed V and J ends, which lost 6 bases and 1 base, there was a span of 9 bases. CDR3 coding DNA: TGTGCCAGCTCTCCGGGACGGAACACTGAAGCTTTCTTT. It specifies CASSPGRNTEAFF.

The J gene is TRBJ1-1, the V gene TRBV6-6; 7 positions agree with TRBD1. In germline, CDR1 is MNHNY, CDR2 SVGAGI (reference sequence). J gave up 0 bases and V 5 bases, and 6 bases lay outside the gene matches. This CDR3 region has 15 residues. Here the CDR3 DNA reads TGTGCCAGCAGTCTACAGGGGACCATGAACACTGAAGCTTTCTTT. As protein: CASSLQGTMNTEAFF.

This clone was seen a single time. The rearrangement joins TRBV18 to TRBJ2-3, with a weak D call TRBD2 (5 bases). The CDR3 loop spans 13 amino acids. Germline CDR1 KGHSH, CDR2 LQKENI. V shed 10 bases and J shed 4 bases, with 15 bases lying between them. The chain's CDR3 is CATTRASPDTQYF. CDR3 sequence (DNA): TGTGCCACAACTCGGGCTAGCCCAGATACGCAGTATTTT.

The J gene is TRBJ2-1, the V gene TRBV7-2; D gene ambiguous. V was pared by 5 bases and J by 3 bases, with 17 bases between. Germline CDR1 SGHTA, CDR2 FQGNSA. The CDR3 spans 16 residues. The CDR3 DNA sequence: TGTGCCAGCAGCCCCCGGTGGGGTAGTGGCTACAATGAGCAGTTCTTC. It is translated as CASSPRWGSGYNEQFF.

The CDR3 nucleotides are TGTGCCAGTAACCGTAACGGACTACCATACGTGGATGGCTACACCTTC. As protein: CASNRNGLPYVDGYTF. This chain joins TRBV19 and TRBJ1-2, with unresolved D. The CDR3 extends over 16 amino acids. The ends were cut back, 7 bases at V and 6 bases at J, with 24 bases in the middle. The germline V gene has CDR1 LNHDA and CDR2 SQIVND (reference sequence).

This clone was detected once. The V and J genes are TRBV30 and TRBJ2-5, with TRBD2 identical over 8 bases. The CDR3 runs to 17 residues. The junction had 16 bases not matched to a gene; V was cut back by 0 bases and J by 7 bases. Germline V gives CDR1 GTSNPN, CDR2 SVGIG (reference sequence). This chain's CDR3 is CAWSVSRSSGSAGTQYF. Here the CDR3 DNA reads TGTGCCTGGAGTGTATCAAGGAGCAGCGGGAGCGCGGGGACCCAGTACTTC.

This chain connects TRBV7-3 to TRBJ2-1; 11 nucleotides match TRBD2. J gave up 0 bases and V 4 bases, and 2 bases lay outside the gene matches. Looked up from germline, CDR1 is SGHTA and CDR2 is FQGTGA. There are 16 residues in the CDR3. This chain's CDR3 is CASSSLAGGSYNEQFF. In nucleotides, the CDR3 is TGTGCCAGCAGCTCCCTAGCGGGAGGCTCCTACAATGAGCAGTTCTTC.

This clone has only one observation. The gene calls are TRBV28 and TRBJ2-1; D is undetermined. CDR3 length: 18 amino acids. Looked up from germline, CDR1 is MDHEN and CDR2 is SYDVKM. Trimming stripped 6 bases from V and 0 bases from J, with 21 bases between. CDR3 nucleotides: TGTGCCAGCAGAATGCCCCAAGGAAAGGGTCACTCCTACAATGAGCAGTTCTTC. Translated: CASRMPQGKGHSYNEQFF.

The chain uses TRBV9 and TRBJ2-1; TRBD2 aligns across 12 bases. Germline trimming cut 0 bases from V and 9 bases from J; bases unmatched to any gene: 4. CDR1 SGDLS and CDR2 YYNGEE come from the germline V gene. This CDR3 is 15 amino acids long. The CDR3 is CASSVASSGRGEQFF. As DNA, the CDR3 is TGTGCCAGCAGCGTAGCGTCTAGCGGGAGGGGTGAGCAGTTCTTC. The whole variable domain, remainder taken from reference TRBV9 and TRBJ2-1, is DSGVTQTPKHLITATGQRVTLRCSPRSGDLSVYWYQQSLDQGLQFLIQYYNGEERAKGNILERFSAQQFPDLHSELNLSSLELGDSALYFCASSVASSGRGEQFFGPGTRLTVL.

The chain joins TRBV18 to TRBJ2-7, with TRBD1 matching 11 bases. With 5 bases clipped from V and 2 bases from J, the junction kept 8 bases outside the gene matches. Per germline, CDR1 KGHSH and CDR2 LQKENI. The CDR3 length is 16 residues. The CDR3 region is CASSAQPGQGAYEQYF. The CDR3 coding sequence is TGTGCCAGCTCAGCCCAGCCGGGACAGGGGGCCTACGAGCAGTACTTC.

V is TRBV19 and J is TRBJ1-4; D ambiguous. V was clipped by 5 bases and J by 4 bases, with 14 bases between them. In germline, CDR1 is LNHDA, CDR2 SQIVND (reference sequence). The CDR3 covers 15 residues. For the CDR3, the DNA is TGTGCCAGTAGTCCCGTCTGGGGAAGTAATGAAAAACTGTTTTTT. This translates into CASSPVWGSNEKLFF.

J is TRBJ2-2 and V is TRBV28; D not certain. The CDR3 covers 14 residues. Germline CDR1 reads MDHEN; CDR2 reads SYDVKM. The V end was cut by 3 bases, the J end by 1 base, with 6 bases between. The CDR3 is CASSFAQNTGELFF. The CDR3 DNA reads TGTGCCAGCAGTTTTGCCCAGAACACCGGGGAGCTGTTTTTT.

The J gene is TRBJ1-1, the V gene TRBV6-5; 9 nucleotides line up with TRBD1. From germline, CDR1 is MNHEY and CDR2 SVGAGI. The V and J ends lost 10 bases and 10 bases, in that order; junction bases with no gene match: 13. The CDR3 consists of 13 residues. The CDR3 DNA reads TGTGCCACACATCTACGGGACAGGGAGGTAGCTTTCTTT. Translated: CATHLRDREVAFF.

The chain uses TRBV6-1 and TRBJ1-5, with D unclear. Trimming pared 1 base from V and 2 bases from J, leaving 12 bases between. In germline, CDR1 is MNHNS, CDR2 SASEGT. The CDR3 loop spans 16 amino acids. The CDR3 DNA reads as TGTGCCAGCAGTGAAGGGGCAGGTGGGGGCAATCAGCCCCAGCATTTT. Translated, it gives CASSEGAGGGNQPQHF.

The V and J genes are TRBV6-5 and TRBJ2-7; 7 positions match TRBD1. Germline loops: CDR1 MNHEY, CDR2 SVGAGI. With V trimmed by 7 bases and J by 3 bases, 6 bases remained unmatched. This CDR3 spans 13 amino acids. Written as DNA, the CDR3 is TGTGCCAGCACGGGTAACAGGGGCTACGAGCAGTACTTC. This translates into CASTGNRGYEQYF.

CDR3 sequence: CASSIGQSSYEQYF. The DNA of the CDR3 is TGTGCCAGTAGTATAGGACAGAGCTCCTACGAGCAGTACTTC. J is TRBJ2-7 and V is TRBV19, with D possibly being TRBD1 (5 bases). CDR3 length equals 14 residues. The germline gives CDR1 LNHDA, CDR2 SQIVND (reference sequence). Trimming stripped 1 base from V and 0 bases from J, with 7 bases between.

The rearrangement joins TRBV7-3 to TRBJ2-5, with D tentatively TRBD2 (5 bases). The germline V and J ends were trimmed by 4 bases and 6 bases, with 12 bases remaining between them. The V gene's germline CDR1 is SGHTA and CDR2 FQGTGA. The CDR3 is 13 residues long. As DNA, the CDR3 is TGTGCCAGCAGCTCCCTAGCCGGCCAGACCCAGTACTTC. This encodes CASSSLAGQTQYF.

The chain carries TRBV7-2 and TRBJ2-7; TRBD1 agrees at 8 bases. Germline V gives CDR1 SGHTA, CDR2 FQGNSA. The CDR3 length is 15 residues. Trimming at V came to 5 bases and at J to 0 bases, leaving 6 bases not matched to a gene. The CDR3 coding sequence is TGTGCCAGCAGCCCCGGCAGGGGGCTCTCCTACGAGCAGTACTTC. It codes for CASSPGRGLSYEQYF.

The rearrangement joins TRBV28 to TRBJ2-5, with TRBD1 identical over 10 bases. This CDR3 is built from 16 residues. Losses at the gene ends were 2 bases for V and 7 bases for J; bases not matched to a gene: 10. Germline V CDR1 and CDR2: MDHEN, SYDVKM. The CDR3 DNA reads TGTGCCAGCAGTTTACTGGGACAGGGGAAAGAAGGGACCCAGTACTTC. It is translated as CASSLLGQGKEGTQYF.

The chain recombines TRBV18 with TRBJ2-6; tentatively, D is TRBD2 (7 bases). Trimming pared 4 bases from V and 2 bases from J, leaving 15 bases between. CDR3 length: 17 residues. Germline assignment: CDR1 KGHSH and CDR2 LQKENI. Here the CDR3 DNA reads TGTGCCAGCTCACTTCGGGGGGCAGTCGCTGGGGCCAACGTCCTGACTTTC. Residues: CASSLRGAVAGANVLTF.

J is TRBJ2-4 and V is TRBV19, with TRBD1 matching 7 bases. There are 14 residues in the CDR3. V was clipped by 9 bases and J by 2 bases; unmatched bases: 7. CDR1 LNHDA and CDR2 SQIVND come from the germline V gene (reference sequence). The CDR3 region is CARTTGSTKNIQYF. The DNA of the CDR3 is TGTGCCAGGACGACAGGGTCTACCAAAAACATTCAGTACTTC.

The V and J genes are TRBV5-1 and TRBJ1-1; D perhaps matches TRBD1 (5 bases). This CDR3 is 14 amino acids long. Per germline, CDR1 SGHRS and CDR2 YFSETQ. The V end lost 2 bases, the J end lost 3 bases, and 11 bases lay between the germline ends. The CDR3: CASSFGTPDTEAFF. In DNA form, the CDR3 reads TGCGCCAGCAGCTTCGGGACCCCCGACACTGAAGCTTTCTTT.